These 27 T cell receptor beta chains originate from one sample sequenced in a study of technical replicates of blood from a handful of donors. TCRdb's table, derived via immunoSEQ multiplex PCR, lists solely in-frame clones and lacks some. The sample shows tens of thousands of clones, about nine tenths of them seen only once. The material sequenced was T cells isolated from PBMCs. The origin of the receptors is a human donor in good health. Some clones in this sample may be carry-over from other donors' samples.

V is TRBV10-3 and J is TRBJ1-4; TRBD1 aligns across 8 bases. This CDR3 is 16 amino acids long. The germline gives CDR1 ENHRY, CDR2 SYGVKD. V shed 5 bases, J shed 8 bases, and the junction held 13 bases outside the gene matches. The CDR3 bases are TGTGCCATCAGTCCGGGACAGGCAAAGGGAGGAGAAAAACTGTTTTTT. It specifies CAISPGQAKGGEKLFF.

This clone turned up a few times. Here the CDR3 DNA reads TGTGCCAGCTCACCTAGCGGGGCCTACGAGCAGTACTTC. Its protein is CASSPSGAYEQYF. This chain links TRBV18 with TRBJ2-7; 8 bases align to TRBD2. The CDR3 consists of 13 residues. Unmatched junction bases numbered 0, after V lost 3 bases and J lost 2 bases. Germline lookup yields CDR1 KGHSH and CDR2 LQKENI.

V is TRBV5-4 and J is TRBJ2-5, with D perhaps TRBD1 (5 bases). Trimming removed 9 bases from V and 0 bases from J, with 9 bases in between. The CDR3 extends over 12 amino acids. Germline CDR1 and CDR2: SGHNT and YYREEE (reference sequence). The CDR3 loop reads CATQGYQETQYF. CDR3 coding DNA: TGTGCCACTCAGGGATACCAAGAGACCCAGTACTTC. Full variable domain (missing parts from reference TRBV5-4 and TRBJ2-5): ETGVTQSPTHLIKTRGQQVTLRCSSQSGHNTVSWYQQALGQGPQFIFQYYREEENGRGNFPPRFSGLQFPNYSSELNVNALELDDSALYLCATQGYQETQYFGPGTRLLVL.

The V call is TRBV14, the J call TRBJ2-2; D gene uncertain. This CDR3 is 13 amino acids long. Germline assignment: CDR1 SGHDN and CDR2 FVKESK. Trimming took 2 bases from V and 4 from J, leaving 5 bases between them. In DNA, the CDR3 is TGTGCCAGCAGCCAAACACGCACCGGGGAGCTGTTTTTT. Encoded protein: CASSQTRTGELFF.

The chain is built from TRBV18 and TRBJ1-5; a possible D gene is TRBD1 (6 bases). Trimming took off 5 bases at V and 4 bases at J, with 12 bases between the two ends. The CDR3 spans 14 residues. CDR1 is KGHSH, CDR2 LQKENI, per germline. The CDR3 DNA reads as TGTGCCAGCTCATCCACAGGGTTTAATCAGCCCCAGCATTTT. Protein: CASSSTGFNQPQHF.

The chain uses TRBV2 and TRBJ1-1, with D tentatively TRBD1 (5 bases). CDR1 and CDR2 (germline): SNHLY, FYNNEI. Trimming removed 4 bases at V and 4 bases at J, with 10 bases between. The CDR3 covers 13 residues. Written as DNA, the CDR3 is TGTGCCAGCAGTGCGGGGGGTTTCACTGAAGCTTTCTTT. Its protein is CASSAGGFTEAFF.

The genes are TRBV28 and TRBJ2-5; 7 nucleotides match TRBD2. CDR3 size: 18 residues. Losses at the gene ends were 5 bases for V and 5 bases for J; bases not matched to a gene: 20. The germline CDR1 and CDR2 sequences are MDHEN and SYDVKM. The DNA for the CDR3 is TGTGCCAGCAGTCCCCCGGTGGGGAGGGAGCCTTTAGGGGAGACCCAGTACTTC. Encoded protein: CASSPPVGREPLGETQYF.

This clone was seen a handful of times. The rearrangement uses TRBV2 and TRBJ2-7, with TRBD1 matching over 10 bases. This CDR3 has 15 amino acids. CDR1 is SNHLY and CDR2 is FYNNEI in the germline V gene. The trim removed 6 bases at V and 6 bases at J, leaving 11 bases unmatched. The CDR3 reads CASRDPGQGEGEQYF. In DNA form, the CDR3 reads TGTGCCAGCAGGGATCCCGGACAGGGGGAAGGCGAGCAGTACTTC.

The CDR3 sequence is CASSPYPDRASYEQYF. CDR3 sequence (DNA): TGTGCCAGCAGTCCATACCCGGACAGGGCGTCCTACGAGCAGTACTTC. The J gene is TRBJ2-7, the V gene TRBV27, with 8 bases that match TRBD1. The trim removed 5 bases at V and 1 base at J, leaving 10 bases unmatched. The CDR3 extends over 16 amino acids. Germline V gives CDR1 MNHEY, CDR2 SMNVEV (reference sequence).

This chain joins TRBV7-6 and TRBJ1-1, with D perhaps matching TRBD1 (5 bases). This CDR3 comprises 14 residues. V lost 5 bases and J lost 4, with 14 bases in between. Per germline, CDR1 SGHVS and CDR2 FNYEAQ. CDR3 DNA sequence: TGTGCCAGCAGCGACGGGACTGGTCCCACTGAAGCTTTCTTT. Translating gives CASSDGTGPTEAFF. Supplemented by reference TRBV7-6 and TRBJ1-1, the full variable domain reads GAGVSQSPRYKVTKRGQDVALRCDPISGHVSLYWYRQALGQGPEFLTYFNYEAQQDKSGLPNDRFSAERPEGSISTLTIQRTEQRDSAMYRCASSDGTGPTEAFFGQGTRLTVV.

This clone showed up just once. The chain combines TRBV15 with TRBJ1-1; D unresolved. Germline V gives CDR1 LNHNV, CDR2 YYDKDF (reference sequence). CDR3 size: 15 residues. V was cut by 0 bases and J by 5 bases, with 13 bases left in between. As DNA, the CDR3 is TGTGCCACCAGCAGAGATTATCAGGTTTTTACTGAAGCTTTCTTT. Amino acid sequence: CATSRDYQVFTEAFF.

This clone was picked up one time. V usage is TRBV10-3 and J usage is TRBJ2-5; D remains ambiguous. V was cut by 8 bases and J by 3 bases, with 7 bases left in between. The CDR3 has 11 amino acids. Germline assignment: CDR1 ENHRY and CDR2 SYGVKD. CDR3 in DNA: TGTGCCATCGGTCAGGAAGAGACCCAGTACTTC. This gives the protein CAIGQEETQYF.

The rearrangement joins TRBV5-1 to TRBJ2-3; D is possibly TRBD1 (6 bases). Germline V gene data show CDR1 as SGHRS and CDR2 as YFSETQ. This CDR3 has 17 residues. Trimming shortened V by 4 bases and J by 0 bases, and 18 bases separated the two germline ends. CDR3 nucleotide sequence: TGCGCCAGCAGCCCGCCCTCAGGGGATTCGAGCACAGATACGCAGTATTTT. This sequence encodes CASSPPSGDSSTDTQYF.

CDR3 residues: CASSQFRGNTEAFF. The CDR3 DNA reads TGTGCCAGCAGCCAATTCAGGGGTAACACTGAAGCTTTCTTT. The chain links TRBV11-2 to TRBJ1-1; the D gene is possibly TRBD1 (6 bases). This CDR3 is 14 amino acids long. V lost 5 bases, J lost 2 bases, and 12 bases lay in between. Germline V gene sequence: CDR1 SGHAT, CDR2 FQNNGV.

The CDR3 nucleotides read TGTGCCAGCAGTACGACAGGGTCAGGGCAGCCCCAGCATTTT. This sequence encodes CASSTTGSGQPQHF. The V call is TRBV27, the J call TRBJ1-5; the match to TRBD1 covers 7 bases. CDR3 length: 14 amino acids. J was trimmed by 7 bases and V by 5 bases; bases with no gene match: 8. Germline lookup yields CDR1 MNHEY and CDR2 SMNVEV (reference sequence).

The rearrangement links TRBV5-1 to TRBJ2-3; 7 bases agree with TRBD1. CDR3 length equals 16 residues. CDR1 is SGHRS, CDR2 YFSETQ, per germline. Trimming removed 1 base from V and 2 bases from J; junction bases left unmatched: 7. The DNA for the CDR3 is TGCGCCAGCAGCTTGCGAGACAGGGCGGTCACAGATACGCAGTATTTT. This translates into CASSLRDRAVTDTQYF. The variable domain in full, with the rest retrieved from reference TRBV5-1 and TRBJ2-3, is KAGVTQTPRYLIKTRGQQVTLSCSPISGHRSVSWYQQTPGQGLQFLFEYFSETQRNKGNFPGRFSGRQFSNSRSEMNVSTLELGDSALYLCASSLRDRAVTDTQYFGPGTRLTVL.

This chain connects TRBV29-1 to TRBJ2-5; D is perhaps TRBD1 (6 bases). The CDR3 has 13 residues. Germline CDR1 reads SQVTM; CDR2 reads ANQGSEA. V dropped 7 bases and J dropped 3 bases, with 15 bases sitting between them. CDR3 sequence: CSGGTGTKETQYF. In DNA form, the CDR3 reads TGCAGCGGAGGAACCGGGACAAAAGAGACCCAGTACTTC.

This clone was seen just once. The rearrangement links TRBV27 to TRBJ2-3; TRBD2 agrees at 9 bases. CDR1 MNHEY and CDR2 SMNVEV come from the germline V gene (reference sequence). The ends lost 2 bases at V and 2 bases at J; junction bases unmatched: 5. This CDR3 has 16 residues. CDR3: CASSLLLAGPTDTQYF. CDR3 coding DNA: TGTGCCAGCAGTTTACTCCTAGCGGGGCCCACAGATACGCAGTATTTT.

The CDR3 nucleotides are TGTGCCAGCAGCCTCGGACAGGGTAAAGATACGCAGTATTTT. It yields the protein CASSLGQGKDTQYF. The chain combines TRBV5-4 with TRBJ2-3, with 8 bases identical to TRBD1. V shed 4 bases, J shed 5 bases, and the junction held 6 bases outside the gene matches. The CDR3 totals 14 residues. CDR1 and CDR2 (germline): SGHNT, YYREEE (reference sequence). The full variable domain, with the rest looked up from reference TRBV5-4 and TRBJ2-3, is ETGVTQSPTHLIKTRGQQVTLRCSSQSGHNTVSWYQQALGQGPQFIFQYYREEENGRGNFPPRFSGLQFPNYSSELNVNALELDDSALYLCASSLGQGKDTQYFGPGTRLTVL.

This chain connects TRBV30 to TRBJ2-5; no definite D call. The CDR3 has 11 residues. The V gene's germline CDR1 is GTSNPN and CDR2 SVGIG (reference sequence). With 4 bases removed from V and 1 base from J, the gap between germline ends came to 4 bases. In DNA form, the CDR3 reads TGTGCCTGGACTAGCCAAGAGACCCAGTACTTC. It specifies CAWTSQETQYF.

V gene TRBV15 combines with J gene TRBJ2-5, with D possibly being TRBD2 (5 bases). This CDR3 spans 13 amino acids. CDR1 is LNHNV, CDR2 YYDKDF, per germline (reference sequence). V dropped 11 bases and J dropped 2 bases, with 15 bases sitting between them. As DNA, the CDR3 is TGTGCCTTAGGCCAGCGGTGGCAAGAGACCCAGTACTTC. Encoded protein: CALGQRWQETQYF.

V gene TRBV28 combines with J gene TRBJ2-3; the match to TRBD2 covers 7 bases. With 6 bases clipped from V and 2 bases from J, the junction kept 14 bases outside the gene matches. This CDR3 is built from 17 residues. Germline lookup yields CDR1 MDHEN and CDR2 SYDVKM. The CDR3 spells CASSQLLAGDNTDTQYF. The CDR3 region has the DNA TGTGCCAGCAGCCAACTCCTGGCGGGAGATAACACAGATACGCAGTATTTT.

V usage is TRBV25-1 and J usage is TRBJ2-1; 10 bases line up with TRBD2. V lost 6 bases and J lost 3; bases outside the gene matches: 5. The CDR3 runs 15 residues. Germline-derived CDR1 and CDR2 are MGHDK and SYGVNS. The CDR3 loop is CASSRTSGYYNEQFF. CDR3 sequence (DNA): TGTGCCAGCAGCCGGACTAGCGGATACTACAATGAGCAGTTCTTC.

This sequence joins TRBV2 and TRBJ2-3; possibly TRBD2 for D (6 bases). Trimming stripped 4 bases from V and 1 base from J, with 9 bases between. The CDR3 runs to 14 residues. In germline, CDR1 is SNHLY, CDR2 FYNNEI. The DNA for the CDR3 is TGTGCCAGCAGTGTGACTAGGGGCACAGATACGCAGTATTTT. Its translation: CASSVTRGTDTQYF. The full variable domain, its missing parts supplied by reference TRBV2 and TRBJ2-3, is EPEVTQTPSHQVTQMGQEVILRCVPISNHLYFYWYRQILGQKVEFLVSFYNNEISEKSEIFDDQFSVERPDGSNFTLKIRSTKLEDSAMYFCASSVTRGTDTQYFGPGTRLTVL.

The CDR3 DNA follows: TGTGCTAGTGGTTTAGGCGGATACACAGATACGCAGTATTTT. Its protein product is CASGLGGYTDTQYF. The chain couples TRBV12-5 to TRBJ2-3; D is unclear. CDR3 size: 14 residues. The germline V and J ends were trimmed by 3 bases and 2 bases, with 9 bases remaining between them. CDR1 and CDR2 (germline): LGHNT, FRNRAP.

The chain combines TRBV7-2 with TRBJ1-1; D remains ambiguous. Trimming cost V 5 bases and J 11 bases, with 21 bases left between them. Germline lookup yields CDR1 SGHTA and CDR2 FQGNSA. The CDR3 covers 14 residues. CDR3 sequence: CASSLGAASFQAFF. The CDR3 DNA follows: TGTGCCAGCAGCCTCGGAGCGGCATCTTTTCAGGCTTTCTTT. Looking up the rest from reference TRBV7-2 and TRBJ1-1 gives the full variable domain: GAGVSQSPSNKVTEKGKDVELRCDPISGHTALYWYRQSLGQGLEFLIYFQGNSAPDKSGLPSDRFSAERTGGSVSTLTIQRTQQEDSAVYLCASSLGAASFQAFFGQGTRLTVV.

This chain links TRBV10-2 with TRBJ2-1; TRBD2 aligns across 8 bases. The V gene end was trimmed by 7 bases and the J gene end by 2 bases; junction bases not matched to a gene: 4. This CDR3 contains 14 residues. Germline CDR1 and CDR2: WSHSY and SAAADI. The CDR3 nucleotides read TGCGCCAGCACCCTTAGCGGGGCCTACAATGAGCAGTTCTTC. Amino acids: CASTLSGAYNEQFF.